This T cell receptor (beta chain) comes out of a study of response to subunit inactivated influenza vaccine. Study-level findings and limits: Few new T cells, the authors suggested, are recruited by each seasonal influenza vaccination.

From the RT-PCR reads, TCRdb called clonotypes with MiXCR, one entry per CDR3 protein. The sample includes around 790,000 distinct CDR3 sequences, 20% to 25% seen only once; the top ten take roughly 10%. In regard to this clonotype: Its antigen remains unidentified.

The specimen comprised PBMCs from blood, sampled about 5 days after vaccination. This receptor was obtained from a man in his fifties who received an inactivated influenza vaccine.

The CDR3 nucleotides are TGCGCCAGCAGCTTACTAGCGGCCTTAGACAATGAGCAGTTCTTC. Amino acids: CASSLLAALDNEQFF. The chain has TRBV5-1 and TRBJ2-1; 8 nucleotides align to TRBD2. CDR1 is SGHRS, CDR2 YFSETQ, per germline. V was clipped by 2 bases and J by 5 bases; unmatched bases: 6. The CDR3 covers 15 residues. The full variable domain, completed using reference TRBV5-1 and TRBJ2-1, is KAGVTQTPRYLIKTRGQQVTLSCSPISGHRSVSWYQQTPGQGLQFLFEYFSETQRNKGNFPGRFSGRQFSNSRSEMNVSTLELGDSALYLCASSLLAALDNEQFFGPGTRLTVL.